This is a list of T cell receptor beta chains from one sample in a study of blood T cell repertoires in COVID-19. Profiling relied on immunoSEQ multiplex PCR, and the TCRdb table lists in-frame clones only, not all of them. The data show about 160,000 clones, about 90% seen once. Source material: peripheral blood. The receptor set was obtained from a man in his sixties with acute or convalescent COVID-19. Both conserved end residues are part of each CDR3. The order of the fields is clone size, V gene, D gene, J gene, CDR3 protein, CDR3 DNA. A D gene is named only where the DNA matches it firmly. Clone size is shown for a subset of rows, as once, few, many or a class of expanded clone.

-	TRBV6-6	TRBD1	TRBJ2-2	CASRQGAGELFF	TGTGCCAGTCGACAGGGGGCCGGGGAGCTGTTTTTT
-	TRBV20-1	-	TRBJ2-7	CSASFAPLTGPIF	TGCAGTGCTAGTTTCGCCCCTCTGACAGGCCCTATTTTC
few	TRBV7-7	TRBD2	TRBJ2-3	CASSPQTSGGISDTQYF	TGTGCTAGCAGTCCTCAGACTAGCGGGGGGATTTCAGATACGCAGTATTTT
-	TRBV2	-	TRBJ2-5	CASSDSEETQYF	TGTGCCAGCAGTGACAGTGAAGAGACCCAGTACTTC
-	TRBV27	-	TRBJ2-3	CASSLQGSGTDTQYF	TGTGCCAGCAGTTTACAGGGATCTGGCACAGATACGCAGTATTTT
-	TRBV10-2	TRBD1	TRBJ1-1	CASSRAGGEAFF	TGCGCCAGCAGCAGAGCAGGGGGCGAAGCTTTCTTT
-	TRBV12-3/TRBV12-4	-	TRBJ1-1	CASSLADRAFF	TGTGCCAGCAGTTTAGCGGACAGAGCTTTCTTT
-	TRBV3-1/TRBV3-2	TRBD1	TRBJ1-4	CASSLGTGYGKLFF	TGTGCCAGCAGCCTCGGGACAGGGTATGGAAAACTGTTTTTT
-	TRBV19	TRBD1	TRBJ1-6	CASSQGQGPASPLHF	TGTGCCAGTAGTCAAGGACAGGGTCCGGCCTCACCCCTCCACTTT
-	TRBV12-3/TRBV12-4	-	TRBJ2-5	CASSLTRETQYF	TGTGCCAGCAGTTTGACTCGGGAGACCCAGTACTTC
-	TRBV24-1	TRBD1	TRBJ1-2	CATSDHRTGGNYGYTF	TGTGCCACCAGTGATCACCGGACAGGGGGTAACTATGGCTACACCTTC
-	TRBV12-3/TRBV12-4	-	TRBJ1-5	CASSWGGNQPQHF	TGTGCCAGCAGTTGGGGCGGCAATCAGCCCCAGCATTTT
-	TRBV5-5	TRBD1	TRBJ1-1	CASSLGDRAATEAFF	TGTGCCAGCAGCTTGGGGGACAGGGCGGCCACTGAAGCTTTCTTT
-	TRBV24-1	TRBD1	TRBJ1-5	CATSDRSGTGVQPQHF	TGTGCCACCAGTGATCGTTCCGGGACAGGGGTACAGCCCCAGCATTTT